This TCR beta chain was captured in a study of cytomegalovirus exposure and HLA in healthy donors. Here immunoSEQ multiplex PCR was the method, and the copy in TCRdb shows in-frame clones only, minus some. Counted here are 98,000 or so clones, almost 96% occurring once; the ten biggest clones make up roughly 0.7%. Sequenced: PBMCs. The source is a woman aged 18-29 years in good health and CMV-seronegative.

CDR3 protein: CASRTSGGTSTDTQYF. The CDR3 nucleotides are TGCGCCAGCAGGACTAGCGGGGGTACTAGCACAGATACGCAGTATTTT. This chain links TRBV5-1 with TRBJ2-3, with TRBD2 identical over 12 bases. Trimming took 5 bases from V and 0 from J; bases not matched to a gene: 4. The CDR3 has 16 residues. Germline V gene data show CDR1 as SGHRS and CDR2 as YFSETQ.